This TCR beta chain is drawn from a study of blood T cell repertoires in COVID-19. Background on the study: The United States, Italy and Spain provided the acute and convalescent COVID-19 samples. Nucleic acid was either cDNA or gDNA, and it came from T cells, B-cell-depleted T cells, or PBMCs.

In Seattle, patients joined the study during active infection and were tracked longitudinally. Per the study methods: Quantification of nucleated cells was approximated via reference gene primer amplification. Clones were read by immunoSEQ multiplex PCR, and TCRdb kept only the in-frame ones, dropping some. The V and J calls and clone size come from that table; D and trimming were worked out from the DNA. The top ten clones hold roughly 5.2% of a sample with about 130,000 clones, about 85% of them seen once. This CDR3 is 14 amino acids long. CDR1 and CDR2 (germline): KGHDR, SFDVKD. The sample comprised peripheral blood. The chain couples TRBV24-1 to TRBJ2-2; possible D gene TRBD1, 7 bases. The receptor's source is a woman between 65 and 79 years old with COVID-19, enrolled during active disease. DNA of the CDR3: TGTGCGACCTCCCCAGGGGGAGGTACCGGGGAGCTGTTTTTT. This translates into CATSPGGGTGELFF.